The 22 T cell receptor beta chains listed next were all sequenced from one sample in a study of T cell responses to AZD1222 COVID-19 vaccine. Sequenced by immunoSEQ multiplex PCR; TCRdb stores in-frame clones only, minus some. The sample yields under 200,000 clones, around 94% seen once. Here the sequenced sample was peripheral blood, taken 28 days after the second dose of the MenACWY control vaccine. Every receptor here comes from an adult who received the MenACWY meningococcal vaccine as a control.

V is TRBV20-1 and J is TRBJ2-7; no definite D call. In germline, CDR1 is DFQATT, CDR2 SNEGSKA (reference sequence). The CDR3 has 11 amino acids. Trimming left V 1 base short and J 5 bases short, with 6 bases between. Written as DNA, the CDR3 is TGCAGTGCTAGAGTGGCTAACGAGCAGTACTTC. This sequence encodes CSARVANEQYF.

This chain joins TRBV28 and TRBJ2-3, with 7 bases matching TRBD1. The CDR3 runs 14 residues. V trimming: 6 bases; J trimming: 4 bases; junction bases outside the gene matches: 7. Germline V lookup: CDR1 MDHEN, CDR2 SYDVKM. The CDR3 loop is CASSTGTVPDTQYF. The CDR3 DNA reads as TGTGCCAGCAGCACCGGGACAGTTCCAGATACGCAGTATTTT.

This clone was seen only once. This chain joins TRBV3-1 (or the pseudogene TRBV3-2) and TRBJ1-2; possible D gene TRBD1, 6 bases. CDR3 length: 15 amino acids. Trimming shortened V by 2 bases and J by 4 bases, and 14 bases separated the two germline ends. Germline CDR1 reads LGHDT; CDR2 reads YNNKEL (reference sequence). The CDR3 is CASSQTMDSSYGYTF. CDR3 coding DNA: TGTGCCAGCAGCCAAACGATGGACAGCTCCTATGGCTACACCTTC.

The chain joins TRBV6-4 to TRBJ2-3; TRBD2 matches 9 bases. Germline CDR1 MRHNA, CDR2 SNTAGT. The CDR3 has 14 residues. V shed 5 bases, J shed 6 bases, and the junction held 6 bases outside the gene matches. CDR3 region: CASSISGSSDTQYF. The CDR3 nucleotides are TGTGCCAGCAGTATTAGCGGGAGTTCGGATACGCAGTATTTT.

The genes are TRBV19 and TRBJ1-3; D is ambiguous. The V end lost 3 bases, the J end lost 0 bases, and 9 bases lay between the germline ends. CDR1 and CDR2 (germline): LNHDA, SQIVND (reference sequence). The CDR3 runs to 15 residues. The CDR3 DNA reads TGTGCCAGTAGTATGTGGCAGAGCTCTGGAAACACCATATATTTT. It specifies CASSMWQSSGNTIYF.

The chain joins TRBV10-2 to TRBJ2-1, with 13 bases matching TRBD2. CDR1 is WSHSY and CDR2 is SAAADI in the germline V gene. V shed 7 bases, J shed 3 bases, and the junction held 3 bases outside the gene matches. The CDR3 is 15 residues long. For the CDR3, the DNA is TGCGCCAGCATCGGGACTAGCGGGGTCTACAATGAGCAGTTCTTC. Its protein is CASIGTSGVYNEQFF.

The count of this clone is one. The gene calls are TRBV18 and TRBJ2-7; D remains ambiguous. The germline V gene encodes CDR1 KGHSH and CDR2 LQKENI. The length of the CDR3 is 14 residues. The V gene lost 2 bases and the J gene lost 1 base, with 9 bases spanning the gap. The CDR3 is CASSPSQDSYEQYF. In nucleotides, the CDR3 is TGTGCCAGCTCACCATCCCAGGATTCCTACGAGCAGTACTTC.

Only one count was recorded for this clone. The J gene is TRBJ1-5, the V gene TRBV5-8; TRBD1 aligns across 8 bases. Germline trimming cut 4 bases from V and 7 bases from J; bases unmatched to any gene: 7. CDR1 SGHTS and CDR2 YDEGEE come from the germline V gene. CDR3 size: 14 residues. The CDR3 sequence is CASSIGQGGQPQHF. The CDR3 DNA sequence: TGTGCCAGCAGCATCGGACAGGGAGGGCAGCCCCAGCATTTT.

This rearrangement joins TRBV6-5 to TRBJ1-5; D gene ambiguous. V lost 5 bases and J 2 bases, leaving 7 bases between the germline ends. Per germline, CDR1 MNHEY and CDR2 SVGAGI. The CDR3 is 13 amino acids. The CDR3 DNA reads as TGTGCCAGCAGTAGGGTGGGCAATCAGCCCCAGCATTTT. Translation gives CASSRVGNQPQHF.

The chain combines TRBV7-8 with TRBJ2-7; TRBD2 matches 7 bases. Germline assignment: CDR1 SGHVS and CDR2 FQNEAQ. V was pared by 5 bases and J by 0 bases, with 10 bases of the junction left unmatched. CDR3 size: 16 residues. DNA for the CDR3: TGTGCCAGCAGCCTAAGAGGGAGGGGAAGCTCCTACGAGCAGTACTTC. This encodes CASSLRGRGSSYEQYF. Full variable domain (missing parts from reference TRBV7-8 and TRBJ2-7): GAGVSQSPRYKVAKRGQDVALRCDPISGHVSLFWYQQALGQGPEFLTYFQNEAQLDKSGLPSDRFFAERPEGSVSTLKIQRTQQEDSAVYLCASSLRGRGSSYEQYFGPGTRLTVT.

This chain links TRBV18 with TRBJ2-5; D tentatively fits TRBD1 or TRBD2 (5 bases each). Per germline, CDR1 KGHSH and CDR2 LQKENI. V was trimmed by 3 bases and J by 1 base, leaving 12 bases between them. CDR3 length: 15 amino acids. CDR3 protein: CASSPLADSQETQYF. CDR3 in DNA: TGTGCCAGCTCACCCCTAGCCGACAGCCAAGAGACCCAGTACTTC.

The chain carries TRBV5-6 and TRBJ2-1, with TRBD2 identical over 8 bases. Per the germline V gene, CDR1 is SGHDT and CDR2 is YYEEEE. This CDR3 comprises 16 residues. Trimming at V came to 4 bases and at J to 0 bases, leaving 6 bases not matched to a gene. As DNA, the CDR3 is TGTGCCAGCAGCCCCCTAGCGGGTAACTCCTACAATGAGCAGTTCTTC. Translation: CASSPLAGNSYNEQFF.

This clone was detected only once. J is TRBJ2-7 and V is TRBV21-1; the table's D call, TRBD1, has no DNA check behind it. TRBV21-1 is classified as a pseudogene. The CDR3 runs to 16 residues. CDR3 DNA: TGTGCCAGCAGCAAGGGGGCCCCAACGGCCGCCAGGGAGCAGTACTTC. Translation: CASSKGAPTAAREQYF.

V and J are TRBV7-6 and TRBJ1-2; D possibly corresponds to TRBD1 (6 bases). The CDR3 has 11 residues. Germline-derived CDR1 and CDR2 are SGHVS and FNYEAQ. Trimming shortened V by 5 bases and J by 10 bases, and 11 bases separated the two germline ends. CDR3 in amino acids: CASSEGDTYTF. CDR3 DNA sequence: TGTGCCAGCAGCGAAGGGGACACCTACACCTTC.

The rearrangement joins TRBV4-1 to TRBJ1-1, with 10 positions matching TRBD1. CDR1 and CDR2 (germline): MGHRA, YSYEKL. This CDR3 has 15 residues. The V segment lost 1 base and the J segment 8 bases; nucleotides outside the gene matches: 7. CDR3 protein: CASSQVPGQGREAFF. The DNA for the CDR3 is TGCGCCAGCAGCCAAGTTCCGGGACAGGGGAGGGAAGCTTTCTTT.

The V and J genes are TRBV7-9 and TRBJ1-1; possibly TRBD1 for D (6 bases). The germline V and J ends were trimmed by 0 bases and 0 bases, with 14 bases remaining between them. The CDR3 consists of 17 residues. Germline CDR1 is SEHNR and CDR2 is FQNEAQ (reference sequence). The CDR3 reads CASSLAPTGLVNTEAFF. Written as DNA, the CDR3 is TGTGCCAGCAGCTTAGCCCCGACAGGACTGGTGAACACTGAAGCTTTCTTT.

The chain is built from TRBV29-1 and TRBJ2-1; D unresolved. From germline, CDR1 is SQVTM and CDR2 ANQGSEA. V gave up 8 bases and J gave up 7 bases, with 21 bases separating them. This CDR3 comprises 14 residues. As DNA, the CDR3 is TGCAGCTCTAGGGTATTGTCCGCTGGGAATGAGCAGTTCTTC. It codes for CSSRVLSAGNEQFF.

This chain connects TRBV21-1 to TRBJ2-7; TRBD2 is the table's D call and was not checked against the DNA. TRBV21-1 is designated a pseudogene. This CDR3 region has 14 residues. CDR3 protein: CASSFPPHRDEQYF. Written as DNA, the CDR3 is TGTGCCAGCAGCTTTCCCCCCCACCGGGACGAGCAGTACTTC.

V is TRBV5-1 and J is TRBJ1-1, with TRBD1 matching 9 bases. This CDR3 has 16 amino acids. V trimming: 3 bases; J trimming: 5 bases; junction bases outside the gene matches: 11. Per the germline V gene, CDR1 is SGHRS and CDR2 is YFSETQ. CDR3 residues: CASSYGGTGSGTEAFF. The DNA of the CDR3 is TGCGCCAGCAGCTACGGCGGGACAGGGTCGGGAACTGAAGCTTTCTTT.

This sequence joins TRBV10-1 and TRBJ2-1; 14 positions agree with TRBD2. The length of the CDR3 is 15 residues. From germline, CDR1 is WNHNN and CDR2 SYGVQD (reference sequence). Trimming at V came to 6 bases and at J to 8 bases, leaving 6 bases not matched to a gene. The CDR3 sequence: CASRGGLAGAYEQFF. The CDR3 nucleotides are TGCGCCAGCAGGGGGGGACTAGCGGGAGCCTATGAGCAGTTCTTC.

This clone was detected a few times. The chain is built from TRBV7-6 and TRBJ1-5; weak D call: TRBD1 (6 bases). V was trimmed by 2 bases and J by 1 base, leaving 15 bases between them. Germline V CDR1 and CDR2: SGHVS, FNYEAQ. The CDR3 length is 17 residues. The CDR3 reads CASSLRGGGESNQPQHF. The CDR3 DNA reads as TGTGCCAGCAGCTTAAGGGGGGGAGGCGAGAGCAATCAGCCCCAGCATTTT.

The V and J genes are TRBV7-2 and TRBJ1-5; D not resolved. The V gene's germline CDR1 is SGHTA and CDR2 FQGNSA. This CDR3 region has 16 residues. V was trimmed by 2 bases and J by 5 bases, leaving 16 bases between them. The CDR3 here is CASSLNRQVGDQPQHF. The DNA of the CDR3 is TGTGCCAGCAGCTTAAATCGCCAGGTCGGCGATCAGCCCCAGCATTTT.